This section outlines one T cell receptor beta chain sequence together with its context. The data stem from a study of blood T cell repertoires in COVID-19. The method was immunoSEQ multiplex PCR; TCRdb's version includes in-frame clones alone and lacks a portion of them. The data contain some 290,000 clones, nearly 90% of them singletons. V dropped 5 bases and J dropped 4 bases, with 15 bases sitting between them. Germline-derived CDR1 and CDR2 are SGHRS and YFSETQ. This CDR3 is built from 15 residues. The chain is built from TRBV5-1 and TRBJ2-2; a weak D match, TRBD1 (6 bases). Material: PBMCs or T cells enriched from blood (not recorded which). This TCR came from a woman aged 25 to 39 who had recovered from COVID-19. The DNA for the CDR3 is TGCGCCAGCAGGAGAGAGGGACACGTCACCGGGGAGCTGTTTTTT. Protein sequence: CASRREGHVTGELFF.